This T cell receptor (beta chain) was found in a study of control samples from healthy donors and cancer patients. The assay was immunoSEQ multiplex PCR, and TCRdb's table has in-frame clones only and misses some. This table holds around 140,000 clones, 85% to 90% found once. V dropped 0 bases and J dropped 4 bases, with 16 bases sitting between them. CDR3 length equals 17 residues. Germline V gene sequence: CDR1 SGDLS, CDR2 YYNGEE. This sequence originates from a man aged 50 to 59 with head and neck cancer. This chain connects TRBV9 to TRBJ1-4; D is possibly TRBD1 (6 bases). The sequenced sample was PBMCs. The CDR3 nucleotides read TGTGCCAGCAGCGTAGGACTTTCGACAGGTCTTAATGAAAAACTGTTTTTT. It encodes CASSVGLSTGLNEKLFF. The full variable domain, rest sourced from reference TRBV9 and TRBJ1-4, is DSGVTQTPKHLITATGQRVTLRCSPRSGDLSVYWYQQSLDQGLQFLIQYYNGEERAKGNILERFSAQQFPDLHSELNLSSLELGDSALYFCASSVGLSTGLNEKLFFGSGTQLSVL.